The clone carrying this T cell receptor (beta chain) has only one observation. What it recognizes is unknown. The data are from a study of shared clonotypes between healthy human individuals. Sequencing was performed with immunoSEQ multiplex PCR; in TCRdb, only in-frame clones are kept and a portion is missing. The sample has around 1 million clones; approximately 76% are singletons. Memory CD4+ cells were the fraction left after CD45RA+ naive selection. The study, taken as a whole, reports: It was the few donors that limited the genetic and exposure-history diversity represented. Clonotype sharing across a few donors was observed for about 5.5% of naive CD4 clonotypes.

Germline lookup yields CDR1 LNHNV and CDR2 YYDKDF (reference sequence). Trimming pared 5 bases from V and 5 bases from J, leaving 12 bases between. The CDR3 is made up of 13 amino acids. The V and J genes are TRBV15 and TRBJ2-5, with no clear D. This clonotype was obtained from a man between 18 and 35 years old in good health. The sample consisted of memory CD4+ T cells sorted from blood. As to subset: CD45RA-negative fraction. CDR3 loop: CATSPTVGETQYF. In nucleotides, the CDR3 is TGTGCCACCAGCCCGACTGTCGGGGAGACCCAGTACTTC.